Listed here are 25 T cell receptor beta chains from one sample, sequenced in a study of response to subunit inactivated influenza vaccine (dated by TCRdb to the late 2010s). The library was built by means of RT-PCR. Sequencing was carried out with an Illumina HiSeq 2500. TCRdb applied fastp at Q25 and MiXCR to the public reads, then kept only in-frame beta chains. Under each unique CDR3 protein, matching rows form one entry showing the most common genes and DNA. This sample gives roughly 700,000 distinct CDR3 sequences in total; approximately 15% of them show up just once. Roughly 6.4% of the sample is in the top ten clones. Sequenced here: PBMCs from blood, sampled 14 to 15 days before vaccination. These receptors all stem from a middle-aged man who received an inactivated influenza vaccine. Donor details come from another sample of the same person, matched by shared clones.

This clonotype was seen a few times. This rearrangement joins TRBV18 to TRBJ2-3; D perhaps matches TRBD2 (5 bases). The CDR3 runs to 14 residues. From germline, CDR1 is KGHSH and CDR2 LQKENI. The V end was cut by 3 bases, the J end by 7 bases, with 14 bases between. Here the CDR3 DNA reads TGTGCCAGCTCACCCCCAGGAGGCTCGAATACGCAGTATTTT. Translation gives CASSPPGGSNTQYF. Full variable domain (rest looked up from reference TRBV18 and TRBJ2-3): NAGVMQNPRHLVRRRGQEARLRCSPMKGHSHVYWYRQLPEEGLKFMVYLQKENIIDESGMPKERFSAEFPKEGPSILRIQQVVRGDSAAYFCASSPPGGSNTQYFGPGTRLTVL.

This clonotype was detected ten times or more. The genes are TRBV7-9 and TRBJ2-7; the D is unclear. The germline CDR1 and CDR2 sequences are SEHNR and FQNEAQ (reference sequence). V lost 3 bases, J lost 5 bases, and 14 bases lay in between. The CDR3 length is 14 residues. In nucleotides, the CDR3 is TGTGCCAGCAGCTTTGATAGGGCTCTCAACGAGCAGTACTTC. It yields the protein CASSFDRALNEQYF.

This clonotype was seen many times. The V call is TRBV6-2 or TRBV6-3, the J call TRBJ2-7; D gene ambiguous. V was trimmed by 5 bases and J by 3 bases, leaving 11 bases between them. The CDR3 totals 13 residues. CDR1 and CDR2 (germline): MNHEY, SVGEGT. The CDR3 loop is CASSQIHGYEQYF. CDR3 sequence (DNA): TGTGCCAGCAGTCAGATACACGGCTACGAGCAGTACTTC.

This clonotype was counted a few times. J is TRBJ2-1 and V is TRBV3-1, with D possibly matching TRBD1 (6 bases). The V end lost 3 bases, the J end lost 11 bases, and 11 bases lay between the germline ends. The CDR3 covers 12 residues. Germline V gives CDR1 LGHDT, CDR2 YNNKEL (reference sequence). CDR3 sequence reads: CASSHPQGKQFF. In nucleotides, the CDR3 is TGTGCCAGCAGCCATCCCCAGGGGAAGCAGTTCTTC.

This clonotype was detected a few times. This rearrangement joins TRBV29-1 to TRBJ2-3; D tentatively fits TRBD1 or TRBD2 (5 bases each). From germline, CDR1 is SQVTM and CDR2 ANQGSEA. The CDR3 spans 13 residues. Trimming removed 3 bases from V and 6 bases from J, with 13 bases in between. CDR3 coding DNA: TGCAGCGTTGACAGAGGGGTTCAGGATACGCAGTATTTT. Its protein product is CSVDRGVQDTQYF.

This clonotype turned up a few times. The CDR3 here is CASSPRQFSTDTQYF. The CDR3 bases are TGTGCCAGCAGCCCTAGACAGTTTAGCACAGATACGCAGTATTTT. The J gene is TRBJ2-3, the V gene TRBV12-3 or TRBV12-4, with D perhaps matching TRBD1 (5 bases). V gave up 6 bases and J gave up 0 bases, with 13 bases separating them. The CDR3 is 15 residues long.

This chain joins TRBV10-2 and TRBJ2-1; D gene uncertain. Trimming removed 2 bases at V and 0 bases at J, with 8 bases between. This CDR3 comprises 15 residues. CDR1 is WSHSY, CDR2 SAAADI, per germline. CDR3 loop: CASSEAHNSYNEQFF. CDR3 nucleotide sequence: TGCGCCAGCAGTGAGGCCCACAACTCCTACAATGAGCAGTTCTTC.

This clonotype was counted many times. The chain is built from TRBV6-5 and TRBJ2-7; 10 bases line up with TRBD2. Germline V lookup: CDR1 MNHEY, CDR2 SVGAGI. CDR3 size: 15 residues. The trim removed 2 bases at V and 2 bases at J, leaving 3 bases unmatched. The CDR3 sequence: CASSYATSGAYEQYF. CDR3 nucleotide sequence: TGTGCCAGCAGTTACGCTACTAGCGGGGCCTACGAGCAGTACTTC.

This clonotype was observed a few times. The chain uses TRBV15 and TRBJ2-1; 11 positions agree with TRBD2. The CDR3 contains 17 residues. CDR1 and CDR2 from the germline V gene are LNHNV and YYDKDF (reference sequence). V dropped 3 bases and J dropped 8; count of bases not matched to a gene: 12. The CDR3 here is CATSSDGGLAGGYEQFF. CDR3 bases: TGTGCCACCAGCAGTGATGGAGGACTAGCGGGTGGGTATGAGCAGTTCTTC.

This rearrangement joins TRBV29-1 to TRBJ1-1, with D perhaps matching TRBD1 (6 bases). CDR3 length: 14 amino acids. Germline loops: CDR1 SQVTM, CDR2 ANQGSEA. With 2 bases removed from V and 4 bases from J, the gap between germline ends came to 14 bases. The CDR3 loop reads CSVEIRGRSTEAFF. CDR3 nucleotides: TGCAGCGTTGAAATACGGGGGCGCAGCACTGAAGCTTTCTTT.

The table lists this clonotype with a few counts. The rearrangement links TRBV7-9 to TRBJ1-5; 8 bases agree with TRBD1. This CDR3 has 16 residues. With 5 bases clipped from V and 7 bases from J, the junction kept 13 bases outside the gene matches. Germline V lookup: CDR1 SEHNR, CDR2 FQNEAQ (reference sequence). The CDR3 sequence is CASSRLLGQGEQPQHF. In DNA form, the CDR3 reads TGTGCCAGCAGCCGATTACTTGGACAGGGAGAACAGCCCCAGCATTTT.

This chain joins TRBV7-9 and TRBJ2-2, with 15 positions matching TRBD2. V shed 5 bases, J shed 5 bases, and the junction held 6 bases outside the gene matches. This CDR3 comprises 17 residues. CDR1 SEHNR and CDR2 FQNEAQ come from the germline V gene (reference sequence). For the CDR3, the DNA is TGTGCCAGCAGCCTATCGGGACTAGCGGGAGGAACCGGGGAGCTGTTTTTT. This encodes CASSLSGLAGGTGELFF.

The chain employs TRBV19 and TRBJ2-2, with 8 bases identical to TRBD2. Looked up from germline, CDR1 is LNHDA and CDR2 is SQIVND (reference sequence). The V and J ends lost 4 bases and 7 bases, in that order; junction bases with no gene match: 11. The CDR3 consists of 16 residues. This chain's CDR3 is CASSTEAGVYGGELFF. For the CDR3, the DNA is TGTGCCAGTAGTACCGAAGCGGGAGTCTATGGCGGGGAGCTGTTTTTT.

This clonotype showed up many times. This sequence joins TRBV19 and TRBJ1-3, with TRBD1 as a possible D gene (6 bases). Trimming stripped 5 bases from V and 2 bases from J, with 13 bases between. The CDR3 extends over 15 amino acids. From germline, CDR1 is LNHDA and CDR2 SQIVND (reference sequence). DNA for the CDR3: TGTGCCAGTAGTCCACGGACAGATCCTGGAAACACCATATATTTT. It encodes CASSPRTDPGNTIYF.

This clonotype was seen only a few times. The V call is TRBV5-1, the J call TRBJ1-4, with 7 bases aligning to TRBD1. The CDR3 totals 14 residues. J gave up 5 bases and V 1 base, and 2 bases lay outside the gene matches. Germline V lookup: CDR1 SGHRS, CDR2 YFSETQ. This chain's CDR3 is CASSLTGDNEKLFF. CDR3 DNA sequence: TGCGCCAGCAGCTTGACAGGGGACAATGAAAAACTGTTTTTT.

The CDR3 spells CASTKGVGEQFF. CDR3 nucleotides: TGTGCCAGCACTAAGGGGGTAGGTGAGCAGTTCTTC. V and J are TRBV12-3 or TRBV12-4 and TRBJ2-1, with D perhaps matching TRBD1 (6 bases). V lost 7 bases to trimming and J lost 9 bases, with 13 bases between them. CDR3 size: 12 residues.

This clonotype was seen more than once but under ten times. J is TRBJ1-4 and V is TRBV20-1; D gene unclear. Germline V gene sequence: CDR1 DFQATT, CDR2 SNEGSKA (reference sequence). Deletions cut 6 bases from V and 3 bases from J, with 14 bases between. The CDR3 has 14 residues. CDR3 region: CSARGYPANEKLFF. As DNA, the CDR3 is TGCAGTGCGCGAGGTTACCCGGCTAATGAAAAACTGTTTTTT.

V gene TRBV5-1 combines with J gene TRBJ2-1; D tentatively fits TRBD1 or TRBD2 (6 bases each). Germline lookup yields CDR1 SGHRS and CDR2 YFSETQ. The V end lost 4 bases, the J end lost 8 bases, and 19 bases lay between the germline ends. CDR3 length: 15 residues. The CDR3 loop is CASSASTARGHEQFF. The CDR3 DNA is TGCGCCAGCAGCGCATCGACCGCCCGGGGGCATGAGCAGTTCTTC.

The rearrangement uses TRBV6-1 and TRBJ1-6; D unresolved. This CDR3 has 11 residues. The V and J ends lost 1 base and 9 bases respectively, with 1 base between them. Germline CDR1 and CDR2: MNHNS and SASEGT. In DNA form, the CDR3 reads TGTGCCAGCAGTGAAGGTTCACCCCTCCACTTT. Translation gives CASSEGSPLHF.

This clonotype was observed a few times. The J gene is TRBJ1-6, the V gene TRBV28; maybe TRBD1 (5 bases). The germline V and J ends were trimmed by 6 bases and 14 bases, with 23 bases remaining between them. This CDR3 comprises 15 residues. Germline lookup yields CDR1 MDHEN and CDR2 SYDVKM. The DNA for the CDR3 is TGTGCCAGCAGGGGGGGGGGACGGAACCTCGGGTCCCTCCACTTT. As protein: CASRGGGRNLGSLHF.

V is TRBV4-2 and J is TRBJ2-7; the match to TRBD2 covers 9 bases. Trimming cost V 4 bases and J 0 bases; bases outside gene matches: 13. The CDR3 length is 18 residues. From germline, CDR1 is LGHNA and CDR2 YNFKEQ. The CDR3 protein is CASSLAGAQKSSSYEQYF. CDR3 bases: TGTGCCAGCAGCCTAGCGGGGGCCCAGAAAAGTAGCTCCTACGAGCAGTACTTC.

This clonotype occurred a few times. The chain recombines TRBV5-1 with TRBJ2-7; 8 bases align to TRBD1. This CDR3 spans 12 amino acids. V was clipped by 7 bases and J by 3 bases; unmatched bases: 3. Germline lookup yields CDR1 SGHRS and CDR2 YFSETQ. The CDR3 DNA sequence: TGCGCCAGCCATACAGGGGGCTACGAGCAGTACTTC. It is translated as CASHTGGYEQYF.

This clonotype was observed a few times. This sequence joins TRBV7-9 and TRBJ2-1; 8 nucleotides agree with TRBD2. This CDR3 is 15 amino acids long. The ends lost 5 bases at V and 8 bases at J; junction bases unmatched: 11. CDR1 and CDR2 from the germline V gene are SEHNR and FQNEAQ (reference sequence). The chain's CDR3 is CASSPGGLGGYEQFF. The CDR3 nucleotides are TGTGCCAGCAGCCCCGGGGGACTAGGAGGCTATGAGCAGTTCTTC.

This clonotype turned up a few times. The chain couples TRBV29-1 to TRBJ2-6, with D tentatively TRBD1 or TRBD2 (5 bases each). The V gene lost 5 bases and the J gene lost 0 bases, with 8 bases spanning the gap. Germline loops: CDR1 SQVTM, CDR2 ANQGSEA. The CDR3 sequence is 14 residues long. The CDR3 reads CSVRGDSGANVLTF. CDR3 coding DNA: TGCAGCGTTCGAGGGGACTCTGGGGCCAACGTCCTGACTTTC.

This clonotype was counted many times. V is TRBV16 and J is TRBJ1-5; 8 nucleotides align to TRBD1. This CDR3 comprises 15 residues. Germline lookup yields CDR1 KGHSY and CDR2 FQNENV. V gave up 4 bases and J gave up 1 base; unmatched junction bases: 3. The CDR3 coding sequence is TGTGCCAGCAGCCCGACAGGGGTCAGCAATCAGCCCCAGCATTTT. This codes for CASSPTGVSNQPQHF.